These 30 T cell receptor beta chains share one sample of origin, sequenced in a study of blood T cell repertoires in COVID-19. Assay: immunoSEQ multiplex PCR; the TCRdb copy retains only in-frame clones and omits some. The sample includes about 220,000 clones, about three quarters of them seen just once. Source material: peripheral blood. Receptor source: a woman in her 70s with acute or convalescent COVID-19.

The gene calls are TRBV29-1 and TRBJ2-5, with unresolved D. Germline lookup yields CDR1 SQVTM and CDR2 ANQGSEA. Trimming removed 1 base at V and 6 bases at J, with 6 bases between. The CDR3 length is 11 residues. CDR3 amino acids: CSVEGAKTQYF. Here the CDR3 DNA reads TGCAGCGTTGAAGGGGCAAAGACCCAGTACTTC.

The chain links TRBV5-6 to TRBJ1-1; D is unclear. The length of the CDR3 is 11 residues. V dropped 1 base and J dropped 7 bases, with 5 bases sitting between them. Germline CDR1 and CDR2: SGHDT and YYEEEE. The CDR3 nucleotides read TGTGCCAGCAGCTTGTCTAGTGAAGCTTTCTTT. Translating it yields CASSLSSEAFF. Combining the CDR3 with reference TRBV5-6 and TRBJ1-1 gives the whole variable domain DAGVTQSPTHLIKTRGQQVTLRCSPKSGHDTVSWYQQALGQGPQFIFQYYEEEERQRGNFPDRFSGHQFPNYSSELNVNALLLGDSALYLCASSLSSEAFFGQGTRLTVV.

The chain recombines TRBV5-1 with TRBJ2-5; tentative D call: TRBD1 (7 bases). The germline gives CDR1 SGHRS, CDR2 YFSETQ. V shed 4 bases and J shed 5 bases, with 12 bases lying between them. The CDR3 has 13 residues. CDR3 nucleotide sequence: TGCGCCAGCAGCACAGGGGCGGGGGAGACCCAGTACTTC. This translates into CASSTGAGETQYF.

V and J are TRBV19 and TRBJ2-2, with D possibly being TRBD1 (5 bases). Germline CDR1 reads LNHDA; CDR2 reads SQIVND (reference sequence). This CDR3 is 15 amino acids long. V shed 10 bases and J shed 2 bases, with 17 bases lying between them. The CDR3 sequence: CATSVWQGNTGELFF. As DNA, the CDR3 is TGTGCCACCTCAGTTTGGCAGGGAAACACCGGGGAGCTGTTTTTT.

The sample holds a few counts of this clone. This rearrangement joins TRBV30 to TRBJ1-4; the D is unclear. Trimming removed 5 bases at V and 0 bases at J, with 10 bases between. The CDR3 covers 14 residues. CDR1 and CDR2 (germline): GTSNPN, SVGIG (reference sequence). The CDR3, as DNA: TGTGCCTGGGCCCGACTTGCAACTAATGAAAAACTGTTTTTT. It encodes CAWARLATNEKLFF.

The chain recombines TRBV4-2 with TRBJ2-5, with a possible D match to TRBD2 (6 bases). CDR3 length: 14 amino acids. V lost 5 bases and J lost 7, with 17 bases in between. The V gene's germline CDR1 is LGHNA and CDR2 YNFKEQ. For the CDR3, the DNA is TGTGCCAGCAGCGCTGGGACGAACGGGGGGACCCAGTACTTC. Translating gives CASSAGTNGGTQYF.

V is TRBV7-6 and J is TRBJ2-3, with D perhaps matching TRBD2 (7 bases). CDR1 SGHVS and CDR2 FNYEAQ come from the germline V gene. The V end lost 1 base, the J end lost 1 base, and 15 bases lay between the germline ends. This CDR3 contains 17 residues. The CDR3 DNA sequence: TGTGCCAGCAGCTTAGGAGGCGGGGGCTATCGCACAGATACGCAGTATTTT. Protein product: CASSLGGGGYRTDTQYF.

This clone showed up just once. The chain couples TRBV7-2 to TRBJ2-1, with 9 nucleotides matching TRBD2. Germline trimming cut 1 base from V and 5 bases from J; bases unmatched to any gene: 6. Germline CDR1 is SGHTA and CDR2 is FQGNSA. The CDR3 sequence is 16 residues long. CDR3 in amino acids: CASSLDGGGANNEQFF. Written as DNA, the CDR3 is TGTGCCAGCAGCTTAGATGGCGGGGGGGCAAACAATGAGCAGTTCTTC.

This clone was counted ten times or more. CDR3 in amino acids: CASSEQGWRGYTF. In DNA, the CDR3 is TGTGCCAGCAGTGAACAGGGTTGGCGTGGCTACACCTTC. V usage is TRBV6-1 and J usage is TRBJ1-2, with D maybe TRBD1 (5 bases). The germline CDR1 and CDR2 sequences are MNHNS and SASEGT. The CDR3 spans 13 residues. V lost 2 bases, J lost 7 bases, and 11 bases lay in between.

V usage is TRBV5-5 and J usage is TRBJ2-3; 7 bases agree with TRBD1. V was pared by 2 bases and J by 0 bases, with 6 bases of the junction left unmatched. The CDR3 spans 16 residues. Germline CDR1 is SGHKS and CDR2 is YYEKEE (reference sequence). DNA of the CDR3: TGTGCCAGCAGCTTCTTGACAGGGTTAAGCACAGATACGCAGTATTTT. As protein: CASSFLTGLSTDTQYF.

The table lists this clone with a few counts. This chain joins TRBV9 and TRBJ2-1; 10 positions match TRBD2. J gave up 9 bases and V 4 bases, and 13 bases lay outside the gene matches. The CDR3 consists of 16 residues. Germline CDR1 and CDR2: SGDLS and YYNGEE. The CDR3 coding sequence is TGTGCCAGCAGCTTCGGGACTAGCGTCCTTGCGGGTGAGCAGTTCTTC. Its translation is CASSFGTSVLAGEQFF.

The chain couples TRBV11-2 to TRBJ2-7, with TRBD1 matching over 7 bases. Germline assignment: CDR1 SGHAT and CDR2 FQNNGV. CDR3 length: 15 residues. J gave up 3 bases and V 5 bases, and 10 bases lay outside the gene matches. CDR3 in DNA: TGTGCCAGCAGCGCAAACCGGGACAGCAACTACGAGCAGTACGTC. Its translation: CASSANRDSNYEQYV.

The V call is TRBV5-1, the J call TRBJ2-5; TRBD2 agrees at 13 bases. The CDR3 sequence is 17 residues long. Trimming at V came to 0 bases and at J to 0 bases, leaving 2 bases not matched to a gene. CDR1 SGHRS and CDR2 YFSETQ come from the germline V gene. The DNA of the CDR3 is TGCGCCAGCAGCTTGGGGACTAGCGGGGGCCACCAAGAGACCCAGTACTTC. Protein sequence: CASSLGTSGGHQETQYF.

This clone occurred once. The CDR3 region has the DNA TGTGCCAGCAGCTTAGAGGGGGCCGGGTCCAAAGCTTTCTTT. Encoded protein: CASSLEGAGSKAFF. V gene TRBV7-2 combines with J gene TRBJ1-1; TRBD1 aligns across 7 bases. CDR1 is SGHTA, CDR2 FQGNSA, per germline. The trim removed 1 base at V and 9 bases at J, leaving 8 bases unmatched. This CDR3 region has 14 residues. Using reference TRBV7-2 and TRBJ1-1 for the parts outside the CDR3, the full variable domain is GAGVSQSPSNKVTEKGKDVELRCDPISGHTALYWYRQSLGQGLEFLIYFQGNSAPDKSGLPSDRFSAERTGGSVSTLTIQRTQQEDSAVYLCASSLEGAGSKAFFGQGTRLTVV.

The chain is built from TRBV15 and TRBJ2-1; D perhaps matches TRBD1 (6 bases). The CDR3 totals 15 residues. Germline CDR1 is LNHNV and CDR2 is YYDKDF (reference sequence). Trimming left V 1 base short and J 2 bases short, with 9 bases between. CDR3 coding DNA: TGTGCCACCAGCAGAGGCCAGGGGACCTACAATGAGCAGTTCTTC. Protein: CATSRGQGTYNEQFF. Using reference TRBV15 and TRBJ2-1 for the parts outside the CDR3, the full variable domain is DAMVIQNPRYQVTQFGKPVTLSCSQTLNHNVMYWYQQKSSQAPKLLFHYYDKDFNNEADTPDNFQSRRPNTSFCFLDIRSPGLGDTAMYLCATSRGQGTYNEQFFGPGTRLTVL.

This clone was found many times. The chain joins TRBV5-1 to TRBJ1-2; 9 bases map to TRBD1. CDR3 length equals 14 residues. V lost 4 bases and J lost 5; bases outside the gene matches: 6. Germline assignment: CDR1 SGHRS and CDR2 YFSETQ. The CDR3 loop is CASSGAGTGYGYTF. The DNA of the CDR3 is TGCGCCAGCAGCGGGGCCGGGACAGGGTATGGCTACACCTTC.

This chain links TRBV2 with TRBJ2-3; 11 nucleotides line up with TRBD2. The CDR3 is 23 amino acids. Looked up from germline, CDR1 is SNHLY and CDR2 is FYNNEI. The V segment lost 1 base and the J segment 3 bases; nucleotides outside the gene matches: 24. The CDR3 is CASSEGYLASGASGTSGTDTQYF. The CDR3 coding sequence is TGTGCCAGCAGTGAAGGCTATCTAGCTAGCGGGGCATCCGGGACTAGCGGTACAGATACGCAGTATTTT.

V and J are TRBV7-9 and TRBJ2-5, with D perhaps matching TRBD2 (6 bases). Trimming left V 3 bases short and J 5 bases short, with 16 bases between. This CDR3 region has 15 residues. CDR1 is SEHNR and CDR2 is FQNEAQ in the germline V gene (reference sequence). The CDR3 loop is CASSFRQPREETQYF. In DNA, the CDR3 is TGTGCCAGCAGCTTTAGACAGCCCCGGGAGGAGACCCAGTACTTC.

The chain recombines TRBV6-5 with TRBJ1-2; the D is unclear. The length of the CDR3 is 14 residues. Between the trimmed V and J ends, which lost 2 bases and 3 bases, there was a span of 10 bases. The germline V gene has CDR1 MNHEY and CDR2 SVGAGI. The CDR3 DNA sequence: TGTGCCAGCAGTTACGGGCAGTACGACTATGGCTACACCTTC. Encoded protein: CASSYGQYDYGYTF.

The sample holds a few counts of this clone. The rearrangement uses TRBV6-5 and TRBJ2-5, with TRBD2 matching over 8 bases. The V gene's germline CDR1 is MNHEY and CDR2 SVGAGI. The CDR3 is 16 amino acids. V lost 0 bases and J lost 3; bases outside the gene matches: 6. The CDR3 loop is CASSYSARGAEETQYF. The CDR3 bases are TGTGCCAGCAGTTACTCTGCGCGGGGGGCCGAAGAGACCCAGTACTTC.

The CDR3 spells CASSREVTSGGAGDTQYF. CDR3 nucleotide sequence: TGCGCCAGCAGCCGGGAGGTGACTAGCGGGGGGGCCGGAGATACGCAGTATTTT. The chain has TRBV4-3 and TRBJ2-3; 14 bases agree with TRBD2. The CDR3 length is 18 residues. Losses at the gene ends were 4 bases for V and 5 bases for J; bases not matched to a gene: 11. Looked up from germline, CDR1 is LGHNA and CDR2 is YSLEER.

The CDR3 reads CASSADGTSGVKQYV. As DNA, the CDR3 is TGTGCCAGCAGCGCAGACGGGACTAGCGGGGTTAAGCAGTACGTC. The chain joins TRBV7-8 to TRBJ2-7, with 13 positions matching TRBD2. The CDR3 extends over 15 amino acids. V was clipped by 5 bases and J by 8 bases; unmatched bases: 9. Germline-derived CDR1 and CDR2 are SGHVS and FQNEAQ.

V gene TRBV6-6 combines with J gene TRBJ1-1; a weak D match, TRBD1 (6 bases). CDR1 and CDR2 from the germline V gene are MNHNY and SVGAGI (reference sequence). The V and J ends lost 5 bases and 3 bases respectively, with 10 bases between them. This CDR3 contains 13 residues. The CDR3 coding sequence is TGTGCCAGCAGTGGAACAGGGTACACTGAAGCTTTCTTT. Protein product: CASSGTGYTEAFF.

The CDR3 bases are TGTGCCAGCAGTGAGGGGAGGGAGACCCAGTACTTC. This translates into CASSEGRETQYF. The chain has TRBV6-1 and TRBJ2-5; tentative D call: TRBD2 (6 bases). This CDR3 contains 12 residues. Per germline, CDR1 MNHNS and CDR2 SASEGT. V was trimmed by 3 bases and J by 5 bases, leaving 7 bases between them.

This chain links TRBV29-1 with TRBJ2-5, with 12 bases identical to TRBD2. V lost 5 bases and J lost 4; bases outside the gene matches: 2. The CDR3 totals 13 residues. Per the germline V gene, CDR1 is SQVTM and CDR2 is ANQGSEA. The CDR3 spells CSVLAGGRETQYF. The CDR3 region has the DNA TGCAGCGTTCTAGCGGGGGGGCGAGAGACCCAGTACTTC. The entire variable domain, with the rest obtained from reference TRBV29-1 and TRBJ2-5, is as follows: SAVISQKPSRDICQRGTSLTIQCQVDSQVTMMFWYRQQPGQSLTLIATANQGSEATYESGFVIDKFPISRPNLTFSTLTVSNMSPEDSSIYLCSVLAGGRETQYFGPGTRLLVL.

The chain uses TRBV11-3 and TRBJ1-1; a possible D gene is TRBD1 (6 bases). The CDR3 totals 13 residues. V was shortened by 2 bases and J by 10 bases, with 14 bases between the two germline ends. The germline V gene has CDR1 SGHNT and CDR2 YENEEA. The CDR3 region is CASSLQASGVAFF. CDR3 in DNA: TGTGCCAGCAGCTTACAGGCGTCAGGGGTAGCTTTCTTT.

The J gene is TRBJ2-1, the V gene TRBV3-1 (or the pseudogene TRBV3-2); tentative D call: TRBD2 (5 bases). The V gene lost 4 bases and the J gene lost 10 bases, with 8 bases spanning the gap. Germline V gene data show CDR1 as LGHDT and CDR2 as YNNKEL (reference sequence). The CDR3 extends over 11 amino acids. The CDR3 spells CASSRGLEQFF. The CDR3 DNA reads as TGTGCCAGCAGCCGCGGACTCGAGCAGTTCTTC.

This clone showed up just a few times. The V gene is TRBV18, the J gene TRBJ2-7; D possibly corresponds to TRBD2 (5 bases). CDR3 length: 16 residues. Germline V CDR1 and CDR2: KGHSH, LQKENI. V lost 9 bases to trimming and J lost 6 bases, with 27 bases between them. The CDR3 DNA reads TGTGCCAGTTCCACCGGCATTGGTGGGTTCGGAGGCGAGCAGTACTTC. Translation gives CASSTGIGGFGGEQYF.

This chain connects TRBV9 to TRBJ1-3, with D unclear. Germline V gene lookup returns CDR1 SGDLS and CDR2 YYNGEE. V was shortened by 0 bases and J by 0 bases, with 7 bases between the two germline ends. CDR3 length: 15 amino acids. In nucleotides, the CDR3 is TGTGCCAGCAGCGTAGGAGGGTCCTCTGGAAACACCATATATTTT. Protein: CASSVGGSSGNTIYF.

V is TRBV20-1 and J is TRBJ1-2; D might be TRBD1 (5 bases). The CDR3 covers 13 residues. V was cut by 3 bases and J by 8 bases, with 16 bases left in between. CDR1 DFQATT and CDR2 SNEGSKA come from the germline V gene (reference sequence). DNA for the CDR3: TGCAGTGCTAGTTCTTACTCCGGGGGAGGCTACACCTTC. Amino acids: CSASSYSGGGYTF.